This T cell receptor (beta chain) was recorded in a study of beta chain features in type 1 diabetes. Expressed TCRB transcripts were sequenced because the entire RNA isolate underwent reverse transcription. Generated by immunoSEQ multiplex PCR, the TCRdb table keeps only in-frame clones and is missing some. Here the sample spans approximately 200,000 clones, 9.6% being singletons. Trimming took 2 bases from V and 0 from J, leaving 10 bases between them. CDR3 length equals 15 residues. Per the germline V gene, CDR1 is SNHLY and CDR2 is FYNNEI. This receptor was identified in a woman aged 18-29 years in good health. V and J are TRBV2 and TRBJ1-1; no clear D. The sample taken for sequencing was naive CD4+ T cells from blood. The CDR3 DNA is TGTGCCAGCAGTGAATTCTTCGGGGTGAACACTGAAGCTTTCTTT. Translated: CASSEFFGVNTEAFF.